This TCR beta chain appears in the sequencing data of a study of T cell changes during pregnancy in multiple sclerosis. Trimming took 1 base from V and 5 from J; bases not matched to a gene: 4. In germline, CDR1 is MGHDK, CDR2 SYGVNS. There are 16 residues in the CDR3. Data came from immunoSEQ multiplex PCR; TCRdb stores just in-frame clones and leaves some out. The data contain 66,000 or so clones, about 90% of them singletons. This TCR was sampled from a female donor in good health, enrolled as a control in a pregnancy study. This rearrangement joins TRBV25-1 to TRBJ2-1; TRBD2 agrees at 11 bases. Specimen: peripheral blood, collected in the first trimester of pregnancy. The CDR3 DNA sequence: TGTGCCAGCAGTGAATTAGGGACTAGCGGTCACAATGAGCAGTTCTTC. Its protein is CASSELGTSGHNEQFF.